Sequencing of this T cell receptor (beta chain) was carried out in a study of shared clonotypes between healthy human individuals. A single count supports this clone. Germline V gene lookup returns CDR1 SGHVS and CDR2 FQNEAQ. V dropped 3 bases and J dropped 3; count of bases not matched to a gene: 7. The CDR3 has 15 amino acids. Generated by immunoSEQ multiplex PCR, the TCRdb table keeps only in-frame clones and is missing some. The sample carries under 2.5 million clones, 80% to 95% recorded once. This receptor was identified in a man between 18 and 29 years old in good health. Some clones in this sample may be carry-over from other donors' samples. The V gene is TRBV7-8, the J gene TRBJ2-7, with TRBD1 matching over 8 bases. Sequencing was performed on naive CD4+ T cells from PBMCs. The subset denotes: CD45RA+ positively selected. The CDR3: CASSFMGDRNYEQYF. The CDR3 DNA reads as TGTGCCAGCAGCTTTATGGGGGACAGGAACTACGAGCAGTACTTC. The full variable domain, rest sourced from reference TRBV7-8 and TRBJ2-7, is GAGVSQSPRYKVAKRGQDVALRCDPISGHVSLFWYQQALGQGPEFLTYFQNEAQLDKSGLPSDRFFAERPEGSVSTLKIQRTQQEDSAVYLCASSFMGDRNYEQYFGPGTRLTVT.